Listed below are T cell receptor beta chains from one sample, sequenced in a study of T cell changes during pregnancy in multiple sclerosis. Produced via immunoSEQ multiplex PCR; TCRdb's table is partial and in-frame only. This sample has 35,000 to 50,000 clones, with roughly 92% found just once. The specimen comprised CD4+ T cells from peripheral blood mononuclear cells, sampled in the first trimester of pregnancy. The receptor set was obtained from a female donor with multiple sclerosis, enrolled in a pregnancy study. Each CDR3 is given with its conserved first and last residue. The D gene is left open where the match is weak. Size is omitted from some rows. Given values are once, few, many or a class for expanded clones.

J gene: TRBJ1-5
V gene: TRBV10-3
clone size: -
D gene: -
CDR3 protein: CAISGTANQPQHF
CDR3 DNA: TGTGCCATCAGTGGGACAGCCAATCAGCCCCAGCATTTT

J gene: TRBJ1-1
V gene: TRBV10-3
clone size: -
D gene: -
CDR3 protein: CAISGGVNTEAFF
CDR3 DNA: TGTGCCATCAGTGGGGGGGTGAACACTGAAGCTTTCTTT

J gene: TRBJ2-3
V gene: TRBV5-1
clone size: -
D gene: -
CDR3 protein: CASSFWRASTDTQYF
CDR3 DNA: TGCGCCAGCAGCTTCTGGCGGGCCAGCACAGATACGCAGTATTTT

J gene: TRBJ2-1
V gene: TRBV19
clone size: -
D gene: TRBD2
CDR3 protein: CASVRGNEQFF
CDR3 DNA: TGTGCCAGTGTGCGGGGGAATGAGCAGTTCTTC

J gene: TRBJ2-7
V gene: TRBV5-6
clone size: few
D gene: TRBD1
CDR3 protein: CASSLWTGTYGSSYEQYF
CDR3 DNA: TGTGCCAGCAGCTTGTGGACAGGGACCTATGGGAGCTCCTACGAGCAGTACTTC

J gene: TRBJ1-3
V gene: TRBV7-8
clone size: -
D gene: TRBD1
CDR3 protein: CASSPRGQLRSGNTIYF
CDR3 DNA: TGTGCCAGCAGCCCAAGGGGACAGTTACGCTCTGGAAACACCATATATTTT

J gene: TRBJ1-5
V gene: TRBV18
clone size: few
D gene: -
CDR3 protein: CASSAVRSNQPQHF
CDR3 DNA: TGTGCCAGCTCCGCAGTCCGTAGCAATCAGCCCCAGCATTTT

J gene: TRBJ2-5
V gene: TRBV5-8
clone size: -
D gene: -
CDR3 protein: CASSGTWETQYF
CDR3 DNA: TGTGCCAGTTCCGGGACTTGGGAGACCCAGTACTTC

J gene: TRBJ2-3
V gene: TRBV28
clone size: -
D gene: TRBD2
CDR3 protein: CASSFVAGLAGDTQYF
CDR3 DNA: TGTGCCAGCAGTTTCGTAGCGGGATTGGCTGGAGATACGCAGTATTTT

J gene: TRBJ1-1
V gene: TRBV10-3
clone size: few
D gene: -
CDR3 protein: CASGQMNTEAFF
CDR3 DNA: TGTGCCAGTGGACAGATGAACACTGAAGCTTTCTTT

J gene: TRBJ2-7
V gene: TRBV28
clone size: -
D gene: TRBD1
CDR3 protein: CASSSGTGVYEQYF
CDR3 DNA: TGTGCCAGCAGTTCCGGGACAGGGGTTTACGAGCAGTACTTC

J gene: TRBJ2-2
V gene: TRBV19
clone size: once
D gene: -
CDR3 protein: CASSIGRSGELFF
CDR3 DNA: TGTGCCAGTAGTATAGGGAGGAGCGGGGAGCTGTTTTTT

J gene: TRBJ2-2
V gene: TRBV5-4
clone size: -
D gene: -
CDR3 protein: CASSFRTENTGELFF
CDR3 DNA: TGTGCCAGCAGCTTTCGAACAGAGAACACCGGGGAGCTGTTTTTT

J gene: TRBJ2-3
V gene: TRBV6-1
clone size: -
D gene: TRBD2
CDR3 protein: CASSEWAGGSTDTQYF
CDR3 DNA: TGTGCCAGCAGTGAATGGGCGGGAGGAAGCACAGATACGCAGTATTTT

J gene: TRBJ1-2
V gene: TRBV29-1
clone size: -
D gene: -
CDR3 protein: CSVMQGNYGYTF
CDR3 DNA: TGCAGCGTGATGCAGGGAAACTATGGCTACACCTTC

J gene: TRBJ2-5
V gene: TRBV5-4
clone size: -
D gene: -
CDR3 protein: CAATLGGRYGETQYF
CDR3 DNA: TGTGCCGCCACCCTCGGGGGGCGTTATGGGGAGACCCAGTACTTC

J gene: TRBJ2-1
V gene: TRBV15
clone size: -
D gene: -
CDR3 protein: CATSRIPFLRDDNEQFF
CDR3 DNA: TGTGCCACCAGCAGAATTCCGTTCTTGCGAGATGACAATGAGCAGTTCTTC

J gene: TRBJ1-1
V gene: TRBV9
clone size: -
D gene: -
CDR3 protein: CASSLSAELMNTEAFF
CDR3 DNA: TGTGCCAGCAGCCTTTCTGCCGAGTTAATGAACACTGAAGCTTTCTTT

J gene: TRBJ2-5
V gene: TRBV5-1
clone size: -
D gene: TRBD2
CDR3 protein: CASSRGLAGAREETQYF
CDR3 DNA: TGCGCCAGCAGCCGGGGACTAGCGGGAGCGAGGGAAGAGACCCAGTACTTC

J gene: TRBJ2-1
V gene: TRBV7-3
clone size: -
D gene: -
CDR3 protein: CASSLLAYNEQFF
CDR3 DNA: TGTGCCAGCAGCTTACTAGCCTACAATGAGCAGTTCTTC

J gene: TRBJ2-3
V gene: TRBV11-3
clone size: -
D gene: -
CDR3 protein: CASSLGATDTQYF
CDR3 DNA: TGTGCCAGCAGCTTAGGGGCCACAGATACGCAGTATTTT

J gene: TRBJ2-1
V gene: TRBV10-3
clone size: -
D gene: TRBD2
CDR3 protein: CAIKTSGGPRSEQFF
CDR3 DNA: TGTGCCATCAAAACTAGCGGGGGACCGAGAAGTGAGCAGTTCTTC

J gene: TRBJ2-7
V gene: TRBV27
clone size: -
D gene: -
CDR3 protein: CASSLGTANEQYF
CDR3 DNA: TGTGCCAGCAGTTTAGGGACTGCTAACGAGCAGTACTTC

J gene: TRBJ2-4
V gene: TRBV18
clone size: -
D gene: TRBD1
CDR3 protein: CASSMTGNRYIQYF
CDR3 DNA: TGTGCCAGCTCAATGACAGGGAACCGATACATTCAGTACTTC

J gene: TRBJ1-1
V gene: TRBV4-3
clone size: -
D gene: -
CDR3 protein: CASSQGAGAAEAFF
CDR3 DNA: TGCGCCAGCAGCCAAGGAGCAGGGGCGGCTGAAGCTTTCTTT

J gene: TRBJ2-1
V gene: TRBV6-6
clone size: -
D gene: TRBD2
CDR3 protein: CASSYWRTSDNEQFF
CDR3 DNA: TGTGCCAGCAGTTACTGGAGGACTAGCGACAATGAGCAGTTCTTC

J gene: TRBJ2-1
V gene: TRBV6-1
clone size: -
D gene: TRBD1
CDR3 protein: CATKRDRANNEQFF
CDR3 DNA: TGTGCCACCAAACGGGACAGGGCCAACAATGAGCAGTTCTTC

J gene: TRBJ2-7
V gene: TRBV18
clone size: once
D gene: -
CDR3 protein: CASSPGGGYEQYF
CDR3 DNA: TGTGCCAGCTCACCGGGCGGAGGATACGAGCAGTACTTC

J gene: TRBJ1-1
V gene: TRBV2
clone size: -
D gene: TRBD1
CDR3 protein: CASRQGLSGTEAFF
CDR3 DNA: TGTGCCAGCAGACAGGGGCTCTCGGGGACTGAAGCTTTCTTT

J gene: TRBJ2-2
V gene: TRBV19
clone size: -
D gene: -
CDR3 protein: CASSSPSSGTGELFF
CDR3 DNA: TGTGCCAGTAGTTCCCCTTCATCGGGTACCGGGGAGCTGTTTTTT

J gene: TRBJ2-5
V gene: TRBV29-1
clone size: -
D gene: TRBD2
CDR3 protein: CSFLSGRAETQYF
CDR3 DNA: TGCAGCTTCCTAAGCGGGAGGGCAGAGACCCAGTACTTC